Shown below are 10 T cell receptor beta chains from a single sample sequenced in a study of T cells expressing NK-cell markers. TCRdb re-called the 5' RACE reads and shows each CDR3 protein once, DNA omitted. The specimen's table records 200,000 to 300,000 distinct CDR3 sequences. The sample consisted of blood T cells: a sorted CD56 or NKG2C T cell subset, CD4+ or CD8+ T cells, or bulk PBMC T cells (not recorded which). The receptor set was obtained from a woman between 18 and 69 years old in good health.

The CDR3 here is CSAIPGTGLNQPQHF. The chain uses TRBV20-1 and TRBJ1-5; the D call of TRBD1 rests on TCRdb alone, since no DNA is present to check it. The CDR3 runs 15 residues. CDR1 is DFQATT, CDR2 SNEGSKA, per germline (reference sequence).

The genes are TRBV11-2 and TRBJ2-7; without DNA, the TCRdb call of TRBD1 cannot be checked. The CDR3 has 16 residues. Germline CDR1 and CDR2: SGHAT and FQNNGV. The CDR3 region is CASSLELGTTSYEQYF.

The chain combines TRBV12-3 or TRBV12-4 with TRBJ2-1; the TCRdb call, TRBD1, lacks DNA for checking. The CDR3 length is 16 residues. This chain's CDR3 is CASSPRRQGLYNEQFF.

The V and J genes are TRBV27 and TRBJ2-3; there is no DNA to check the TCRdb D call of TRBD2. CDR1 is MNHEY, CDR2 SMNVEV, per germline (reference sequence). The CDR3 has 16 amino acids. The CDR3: CASSAIRDTFPDTQYF.

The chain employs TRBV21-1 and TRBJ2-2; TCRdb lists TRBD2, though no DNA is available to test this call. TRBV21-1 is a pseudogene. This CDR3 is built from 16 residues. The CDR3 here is CASSTWTSVDTGELFF.

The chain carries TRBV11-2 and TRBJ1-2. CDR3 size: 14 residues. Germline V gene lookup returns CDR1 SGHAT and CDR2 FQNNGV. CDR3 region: CASSNGGVGYGYTF. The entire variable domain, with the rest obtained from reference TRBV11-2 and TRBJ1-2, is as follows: EAGVAQSPRYKIIEKRQSVAFWCNPISGHATLYWYQQILGQGPKLLIQFQNNGVVDDSQLPKDRFSAERLKGVDSTLKIQPAKLEDSAVYLCASSNGGVGYGYTFGSGTRLTVV.

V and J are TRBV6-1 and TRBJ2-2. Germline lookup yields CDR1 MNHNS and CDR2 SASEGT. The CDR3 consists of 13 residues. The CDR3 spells CASLTANTGELFF.

CDR3 sequence: CASSLIGGRANEQFF. This rearrangement joins TRBV12-3 or TRBV12-4 to TRBJ2-1; there is no DNA to check the TCRdb D call of TRBD2. This CDR3 has 15 residues.

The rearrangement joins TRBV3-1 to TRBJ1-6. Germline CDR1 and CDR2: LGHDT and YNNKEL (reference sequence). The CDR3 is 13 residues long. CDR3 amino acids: CASSQDTNSPLHF.

CDR3 sequence reads: CASSLSTSEGQETQYF. The genes are TRBV7-2 and TRBJ2-5; TCRdb picks TRBD2, but there is no DNA to check that call. CDR3 length: 16 amino acids. Germline-derived CDR1 and CDR2 are SGHTA and FQGNSA.